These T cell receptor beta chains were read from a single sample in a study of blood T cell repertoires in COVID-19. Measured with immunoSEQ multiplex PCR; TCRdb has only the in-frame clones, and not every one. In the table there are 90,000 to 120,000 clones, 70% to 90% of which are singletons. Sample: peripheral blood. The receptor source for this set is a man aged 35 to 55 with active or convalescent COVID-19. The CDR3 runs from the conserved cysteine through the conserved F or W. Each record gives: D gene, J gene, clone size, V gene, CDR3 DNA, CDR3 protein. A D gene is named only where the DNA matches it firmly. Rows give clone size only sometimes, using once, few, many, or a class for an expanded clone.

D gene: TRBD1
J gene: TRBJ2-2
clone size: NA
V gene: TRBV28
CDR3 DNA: TGTGCCAGCAGCCCGACAGGGGGTATTCCCGGGGAGCTGTTTTTT
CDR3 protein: CASSPTGGIPGELFF

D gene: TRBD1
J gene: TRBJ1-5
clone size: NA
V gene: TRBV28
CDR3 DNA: TGTGCCAGCATGGGAGAAGGACAGGGTAATCAGCCCCAGCATTTT
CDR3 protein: CASMGEGQGNQPQHF

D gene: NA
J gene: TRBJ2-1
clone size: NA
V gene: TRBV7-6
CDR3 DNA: TGTGCCAGCAGCTTATTCGAGGGCTCCTACAATGAGCAGTTCTTC
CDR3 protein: CASSLFEGSYNEQFF

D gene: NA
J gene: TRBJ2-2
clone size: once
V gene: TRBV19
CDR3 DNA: TGTGCCAGTAGTATAACAGGGCACACCGGGGAGCTGTTTTTT
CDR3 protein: CASSITGHTGELFF

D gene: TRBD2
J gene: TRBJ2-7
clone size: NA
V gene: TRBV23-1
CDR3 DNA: TGCGCCAGCAGTCTAAAGACTAGCGGGACTGACGAGCAGTACTTC
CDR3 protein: CASSLKTSGTDEQYF

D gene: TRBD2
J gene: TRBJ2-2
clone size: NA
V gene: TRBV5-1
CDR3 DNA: TGCGCCAGCAGCGACGACCTAGCGGGAAGGGGTACCGGGGAGCTGTTTTTT
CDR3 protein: CASSDDLAGRGTGELFF

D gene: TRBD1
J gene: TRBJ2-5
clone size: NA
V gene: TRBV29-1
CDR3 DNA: TGCAGCGCCAACCGCGGACAGGGGGGAGAGACCCAGTACTTC
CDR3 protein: CSANRGQGGETQYF

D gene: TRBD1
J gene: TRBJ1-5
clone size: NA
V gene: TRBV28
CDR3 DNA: TGTGCCAGCAGTTCGGGACAGCAGCATTTT
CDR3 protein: CASSSGQQHF

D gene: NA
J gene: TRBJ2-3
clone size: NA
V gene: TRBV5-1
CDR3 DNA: TGCGCCAGCAGCTTGGACACAACTAAGACAGATACGCAGTATTTT
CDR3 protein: CASSLDTTKTDTQYF

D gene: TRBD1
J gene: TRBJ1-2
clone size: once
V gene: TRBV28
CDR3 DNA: TGTGCCAGCACATTATTACCGGGACAGGGTATTGGCTACACCTTC
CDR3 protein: CASTLLPGQGIGYTF

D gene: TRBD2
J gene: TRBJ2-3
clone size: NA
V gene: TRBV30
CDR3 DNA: TGTGCCTGGAGTGTAGCGGGAGGCACAGATACGCAGTATTTT
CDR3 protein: CAWSVAGGTDTQYF

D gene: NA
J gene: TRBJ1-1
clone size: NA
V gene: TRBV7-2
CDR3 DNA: TGTGCCAGCAGCTTATCCTCTTCGACTGAAGCTTTCTTT
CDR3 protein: CASSLSSSTEAFF

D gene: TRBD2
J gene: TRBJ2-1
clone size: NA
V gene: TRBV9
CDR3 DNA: TGTGCCAGCAGCGGCCGACTAGCGGGAGGGCCTGAGCAGTTCTTC
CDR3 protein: CASSGRLAGGPEQFF

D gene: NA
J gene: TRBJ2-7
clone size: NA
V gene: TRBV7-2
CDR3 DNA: TGTGCCAGCAGCTTAGTGGGCGCCTACGAGCAGTACTTC
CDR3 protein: CASSLVGAYEQYF